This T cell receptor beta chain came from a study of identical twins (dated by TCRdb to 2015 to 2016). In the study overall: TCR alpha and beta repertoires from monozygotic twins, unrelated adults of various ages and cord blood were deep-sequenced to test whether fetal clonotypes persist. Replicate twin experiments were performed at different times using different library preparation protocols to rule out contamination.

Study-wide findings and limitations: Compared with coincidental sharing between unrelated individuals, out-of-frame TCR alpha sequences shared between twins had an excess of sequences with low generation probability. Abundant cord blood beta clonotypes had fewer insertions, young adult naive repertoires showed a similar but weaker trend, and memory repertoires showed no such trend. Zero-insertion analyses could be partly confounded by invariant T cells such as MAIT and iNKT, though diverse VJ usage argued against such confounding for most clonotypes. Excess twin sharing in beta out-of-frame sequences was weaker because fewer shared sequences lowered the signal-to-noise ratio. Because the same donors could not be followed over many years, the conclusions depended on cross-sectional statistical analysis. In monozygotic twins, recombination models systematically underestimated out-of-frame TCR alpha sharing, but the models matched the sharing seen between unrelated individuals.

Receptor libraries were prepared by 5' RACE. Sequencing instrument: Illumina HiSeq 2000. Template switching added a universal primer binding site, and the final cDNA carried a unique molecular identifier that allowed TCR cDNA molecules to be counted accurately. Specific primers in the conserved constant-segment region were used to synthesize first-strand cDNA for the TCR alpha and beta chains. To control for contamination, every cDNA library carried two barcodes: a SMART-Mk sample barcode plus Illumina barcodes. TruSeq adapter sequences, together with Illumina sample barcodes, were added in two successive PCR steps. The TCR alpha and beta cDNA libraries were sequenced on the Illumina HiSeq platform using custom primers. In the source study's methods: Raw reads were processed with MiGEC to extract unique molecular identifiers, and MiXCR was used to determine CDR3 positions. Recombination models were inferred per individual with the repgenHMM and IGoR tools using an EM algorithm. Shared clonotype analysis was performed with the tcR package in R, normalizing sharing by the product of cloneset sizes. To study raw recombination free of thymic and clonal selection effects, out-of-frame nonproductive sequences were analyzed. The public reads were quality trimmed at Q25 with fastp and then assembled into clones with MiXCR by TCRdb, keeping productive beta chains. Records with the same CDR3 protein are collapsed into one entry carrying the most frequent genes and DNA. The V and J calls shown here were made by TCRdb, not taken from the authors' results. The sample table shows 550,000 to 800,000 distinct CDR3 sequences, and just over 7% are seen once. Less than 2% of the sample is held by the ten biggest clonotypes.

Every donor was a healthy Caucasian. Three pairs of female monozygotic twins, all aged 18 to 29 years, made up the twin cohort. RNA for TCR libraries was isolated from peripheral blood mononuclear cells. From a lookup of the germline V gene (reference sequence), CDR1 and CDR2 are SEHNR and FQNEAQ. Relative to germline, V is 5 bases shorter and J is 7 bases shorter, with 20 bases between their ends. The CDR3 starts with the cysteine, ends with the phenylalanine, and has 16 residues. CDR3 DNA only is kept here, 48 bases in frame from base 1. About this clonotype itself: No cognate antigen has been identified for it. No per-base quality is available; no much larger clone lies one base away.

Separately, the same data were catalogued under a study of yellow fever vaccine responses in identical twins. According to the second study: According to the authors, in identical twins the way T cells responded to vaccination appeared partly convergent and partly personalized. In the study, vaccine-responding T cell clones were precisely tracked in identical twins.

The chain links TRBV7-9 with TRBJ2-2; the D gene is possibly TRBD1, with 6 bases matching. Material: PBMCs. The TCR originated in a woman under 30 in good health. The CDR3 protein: CASSQTGTPRIGELFF. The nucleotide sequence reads TGTGCCAGCAGCCAAACCGGGACACCACGTATCGGGGAGCTGTTTTTT.